The 16 T cell receptor beta chains below were found in one sample sequenced in a study of cytomegalovirus exposure and HLA in healthy donors. Primers included in the PCR were 60 Vbeta and 13 Jbeta primers. Assay used: immunoSEQ multiplex PCR; TCRdb lists only in-frame clones, some missing. The sample records 150,000 to 200,000 clones, around 74% being singletons. Material for sequencing was PBMCs. Receptors were obtained from a female donor in good health and CMV-seronegative.

V is TRBV30 and J is TRBJ1-1, with 10 bases identical to TRBD1. The V and J ends lost 3 bases and 0 bases, in that order; junction bases with no gene match: 4. CDR3 length: 15 amino acids. Looked up from germline, CDR1 is GTSNPN and CDR2 is SVGIG (reference sequence). CDR3 sequence (DNA): TGTGCCTGGAGGGGGGACAGGGGTATGAACACTGAAGCTTTCTTT. Amino acids: CAWRGDRGMNTEAFF.

The V gene is TRBV7-3, the J gene TRBJ2-2, with a weak D call TRBD1 (5 bases). The germline CDR1 and CDR2 sequences are SGHTA and FQGTGA. The V gene lost 5 bases and the J gene lost 7 bases, with 8 bases spanning the gap. The CDR3 has 12 amino acids. CDR3 residues: CASSGRVGELFF. The DNA of the CDR3 is TGTGCCAGCAGCGGCAGGGTCGGGGAGCTGTTTTTT.

This clone was found a few times. The V call is TRBV15, the J call TRBJ2-5, with D possibly matching TRBD1 (6 bases). With the DNA end fitting TRBJ2-7 better, the J assignment may be wrong. The CDR3 has 13 amino acids. CDR1 is LNHNV, CDR2 YYDKDF, per germline (reference sequence). The CDR3 nucleotides read TGTGCCACCTCGACAGGCTATACCTACGAGCAGTACTTC. It codes for CATSTGYTYEQYF.

The gene calls are TRBV10-3 and TRBJ1-3, with D unresolved. The CDR3 covers 15 residues. V was clipped by 0 bases and J by 0 bases, with 6 bases between them. The germline gives CDR1 ENHRY, CDR2 SYGVKD. As DNA, the CDR3 is TGTGCCATCAGTGAGTCGGGGAGCTCTGGAAACACCATATATTTT. Its translation is CAISESGSSGNTIYF.

The rearrangement links TRBV7-9 to TRBJ2-3; D is possibly TRBD2 (5 bases). CDR3 size: 13 residues. V lost 5 bases and J lost 6, with 12 bases in between. CDR1 is SEHNR, CDR2 FQNEAQ, per germline (reference sequence). CDR3 sequence (DNA): TGTGCCAGCAGCCCTTGGACTCCCGATACGCAGTATTTT. Encoded protein: CASSPWTPDTQYF. Using reference TRBV7-9 and TRBJ2-3 for the parts outside the CDR3, the full variable domain is DTGVSQNPRHKITKRGQNVTFRCDPISEHNRLYWYRQTLGQGPEFLTYFQNEAQLEKSRLLSDRFSAERPKGSFSTLEIQRTEQGDSAMYLCASSPWTPDTQYFGPGTRLTVL.

This chain connects TRBV7-9 to TRBJ2-5, with 9 bases aligning to TRBD1. The junction had 4 bases not matched to a gene; V was cut back by 0 bases and J by 5 bases. This CDR3 has 15 residues. Germline-derived CDR1 and CDR2 are SEHNR and FQNEAQ (reference sequence). The chain's CDR3 is CASSLAGQGIETQYF. The CDR3 nucleotides are TGTGCCAGCAGCTTAGCGGGACAGGGAATTGAGACCCAGTACTTC.

V gene TRBV25-1 combines with J gene TRBJ2-4, with D possibly TRBD2 on 5 matching bases. Germline CDR1 is MGHDK and CDR2 is SYGVNS. The CDR3 totals 14 residues. V gave up 3 bases and J gave up 2 bases, with 8 bases separating them. The CDR3 coding sequence is TGTGCCAGCAGTGACCCTAGCCCCAAAAACATTCAGTACTTC. Translating it yields CASSDPSPKNIQYF.

The chain is built from TRBV27 and TRBJ2-7, with D perhaps matching TRBD2 (7 bases). Trimming took 6 bases from V and 7 from J, leaving 19 bases between them. CDR3 size: 14 residues. Looked up from germline, CDR1 is MNHEY and CDR2 is SMNVEV (reference sequence). The CDR3 sequence: CASRGGTPSEEQYF. The CDR3 DNA sequence: TGTGCCAGCAGGGGGGGGACACCCTCTGAGGAGCAGTACTTC.

This clone came up a few times. CDR3 coding DNA: TGTGCCAGCAGTTACCGGGGTAGTTACGAGCAGTACTTC. Translating gives CASSYRGSYEQYF. The V and J genes are TRBV6-5 and TRBJ2-7; tentatively, D is TRBD2 (5 bases). This CDR3 has 13 residues. From germline, CDR1 is MNHEY and CDR2 SVGAGI. Trimming stripped 2 bases from V and 4 bases from J, with 9 bases between.

V is TRBV27 and J is TRBJ2-1; D may be TRBD1 (5 bases). The CDR3 runs 13 residues. Germline V gene data show CDR1 as MNHEY and CDR2 as SMNVEV (reference sequence). V was trimmed by 2 bases and J by 8 bases, leaving 10 bases between them. CDR3 sequence: CASSLGRAHEQFF. Here the CDR3 DNA reads TGTGCCAGCAGTTTAGGCAGGGCTCATGAGCAGTTCTTC.

This clone was seen just once. The chain combines TRBV5-6 with TRBJ2-5; D remains unclear. V lost 0 bases to trimming and J lost 9 bases, with 15 bases between them. Germline V gives CDR1 SGHDT, CDR2 YYEEEE. The CDR3 runs 14 residues. Here the CDR3 DNA reads TGTGCCAGCAGCTTGGGGCAGCTCCACGCGGCCCAGTACTTC. Amino acid sequence: CASSLGQLHAAQYF.

The chain employs TRBV7-2 and TRBJ1-1; possibly TRBD1 for D (5 bases). V was cut by 2 bases and J by 5 bases, with 12 bases left in between. CDR3 size: 14 residues. Looked up from germline, CDR1 is SGHTA and CDR2 is FQGNSA. CDR3 in amino acids: CASSLWQGGTEAFF. The CDR3 DNA reads as TGTGCCAGCAGCTTATGGCAGGGAGGGACTGAAGCTTTCTTT.

V and J are TRBV5-1 and TRBJ1-1; 7 bases are shared with TRBD1. The V segment lost 0 bases and the J segment 4 bases; nucleotides outside the gene matches: 9. Germline CDR1 SGHRS, CDR2 YFSETQ. This CDR3 comprises 16 residues. The chain's CDR3 is CASSLGEGAGGTEAFF. CDR3 coding DNA: TGCGCCAGCAGCTTGGGGGAAGGGGCAGGGGGCACTGAAGCTTTCTTT.

The chain uses TRBV6-5 and TRBJ1-1; D uncertain. The CDR3 totals 10 residues. Germline CDR1 reads MNHEY; CDR2 reads SVGAGI. With 8 bases removed from V and 5 bases from J, the gap between germline ends came to 6 bases. CDR3 DNA: TGTGCCAGCGGCAGGACTGAAGCTTTCTTT. Amino acid sequence: CASGRTEAFF.

The chain combines TRBV30 with TRBJ1-1, with D uncertain. The germline CDR1 and CDR2 sequences are GTSNPN and SVGIG (reference sequence). V lost 0 bases and J lost 5, with 7 bases in between. This CDR3 is 12 amino acids long. CDR3 bases: TGTGCCTGGAGTGTACTCGGGACTGAAGCTTTCTTT. Amino acid sequence: CAWSVLGTEAFF. The complete variable domain, with remaining parts taken from reference TRBV30 and TRBJ1-1, reads SQTIHQWPATLVQPVGSPLSLECTVEGTSNPNLYWYRQAAGRGLQLLFYSVGIGQISSEVPQNLSASRPQDRQFILSSKKLLLSDSGFYLCAWSVLGTEAFFGQGTRLTVV.

CDR3 amino acids: CASSLAGISEQYF. Here the CDR3 DNA reads TGCGCCAGCAGCCTAGCGGGAATCAGCGAGCAGTACTTC. The J gene is TRBJ2-7, the V gene TRBV5-1, with 9 bases lining up with TRBD2. V lost 4 bases and J lost 6; bases outside the gene matches: 5. CDR1 is SGHRS and CDR2 is YFSETQ in the germline V gene. The CDR3 has 13 amino acids.